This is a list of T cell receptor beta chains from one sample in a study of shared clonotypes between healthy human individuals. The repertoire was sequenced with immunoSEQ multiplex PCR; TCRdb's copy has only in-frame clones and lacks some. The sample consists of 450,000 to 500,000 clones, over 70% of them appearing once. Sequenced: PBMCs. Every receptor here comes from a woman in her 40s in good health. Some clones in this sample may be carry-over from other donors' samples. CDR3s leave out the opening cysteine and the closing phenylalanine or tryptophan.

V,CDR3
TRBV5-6,ASSLAFSRDDTQY
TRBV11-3,ASSRSSVNTGELF
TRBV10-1,ASSERDRALCYGYT
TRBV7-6,ASSPRGGQAYEQY
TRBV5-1,ASGNRGINEKLF
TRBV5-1,ASSLEQGDYGYT
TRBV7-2,ASSLLSYGYT
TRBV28,ASSTLYPGNSGRPNTDTQY
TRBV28,ASSLVAGSTDTQY
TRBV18,ASSPPYGDSSYGYT
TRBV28,ASSSPFRQGGYEQY
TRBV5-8,ASSPRTGTDTQY
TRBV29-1,SVAGTGDTEAF
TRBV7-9,ASSSRGQGDGYT
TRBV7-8,ASSWEGGSGNTIY
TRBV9,ASSALPTPVLEAF
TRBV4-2,ASSTDEGGPYEQY
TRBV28,ASGLGGGYGYT
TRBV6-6,ASSSGGEYEQY
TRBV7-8,ASIRAQGGEQY
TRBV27,ASSLNRAQAEAF
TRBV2,ASRPRDRRETQY
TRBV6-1,ASSESRDSRTEAF
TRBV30,AWSVTYGSGANVLT
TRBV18,ASSPTGAAGELF
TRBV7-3,ASSLRHGYT
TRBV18,ASSPGYRDYYEQY
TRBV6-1,ASSEQGFYGYT
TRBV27,ASSISVFSYNEQF
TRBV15,ATTPGMASTDTQY
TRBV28,ASSLPGQGSYEQY
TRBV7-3,ASSLGFNYGYT
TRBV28,ASSFGGLDEKLF
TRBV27,ASSFMPDGQFNQPQH
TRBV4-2,ASSQGTSGSGTGELF
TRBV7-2,ASSSTRDRLS
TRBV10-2,ASRLAGEYNEQF
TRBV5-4,ASSLALTARGTEAF
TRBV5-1,ASSLDRPTSGEQF
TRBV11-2,ASSSVGAKGNTIY
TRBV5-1,ASTYSGAAGDTQY
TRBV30,AGAKPWRDRDTQY
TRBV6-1,ASTYGGVSEQY
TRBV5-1,ASSLDGGSTDTQY
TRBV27,ASRLSATGSWANYGYT
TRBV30,AWSGDLGTLH
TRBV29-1,SVDRGEGANVLT
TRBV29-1,SVVPSGRGEQY
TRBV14,ASSSGANVLT
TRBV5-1,ASSLVVGDSGNTIY
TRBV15,ATNSRDRGETQY
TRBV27,ASSLGLGPRAEAF
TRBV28,ASSPPGLAGVGNTGELF
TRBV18,ASSPTGGNGEQY